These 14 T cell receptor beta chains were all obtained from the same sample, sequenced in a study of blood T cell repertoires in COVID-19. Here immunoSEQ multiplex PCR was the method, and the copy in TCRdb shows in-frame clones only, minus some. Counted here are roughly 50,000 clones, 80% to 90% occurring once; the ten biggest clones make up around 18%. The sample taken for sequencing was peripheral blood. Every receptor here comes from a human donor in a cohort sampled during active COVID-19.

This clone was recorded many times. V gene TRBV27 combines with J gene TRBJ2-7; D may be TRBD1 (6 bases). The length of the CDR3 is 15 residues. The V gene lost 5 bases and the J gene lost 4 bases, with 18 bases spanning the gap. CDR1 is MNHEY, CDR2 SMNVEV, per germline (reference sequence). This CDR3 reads CASSPGTLLRYEQYF. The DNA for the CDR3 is TGTGCCAGCAGTCCCGGGACACTACTCCGTTACGAGCAGTACTTC.

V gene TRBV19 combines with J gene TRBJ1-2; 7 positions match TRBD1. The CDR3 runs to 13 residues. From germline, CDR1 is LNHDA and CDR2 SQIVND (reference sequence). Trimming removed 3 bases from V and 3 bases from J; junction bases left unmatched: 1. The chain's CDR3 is CASSMDRHYGYTF. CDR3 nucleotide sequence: TGTGCCAGTAGTATGGACAGGCACTATGGCTACACCTTC.

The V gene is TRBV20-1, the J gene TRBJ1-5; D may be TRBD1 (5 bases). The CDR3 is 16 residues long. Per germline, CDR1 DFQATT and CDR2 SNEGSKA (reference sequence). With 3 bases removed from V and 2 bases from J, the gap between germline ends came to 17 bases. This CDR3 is CSASAGRVMGNQPQHF. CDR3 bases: TGCAGTGCTAGTGCTGGCAGGGTAATGGGCAATCAGCCCCAGCATTTT.

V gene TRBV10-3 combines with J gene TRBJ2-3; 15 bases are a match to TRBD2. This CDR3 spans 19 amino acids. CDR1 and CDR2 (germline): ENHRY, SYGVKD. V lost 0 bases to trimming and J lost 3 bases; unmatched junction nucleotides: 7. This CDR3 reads CAISESRTSGGADTDTQYF. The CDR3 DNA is TGTGCCATCAGTGAGTCTCGGACTAGCGGGGGGGCCGATACAGATACGCAGTATTTT.

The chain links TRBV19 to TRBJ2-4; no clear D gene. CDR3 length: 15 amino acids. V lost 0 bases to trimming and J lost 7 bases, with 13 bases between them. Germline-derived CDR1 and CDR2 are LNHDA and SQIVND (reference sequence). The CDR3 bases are TGTGCCAGTAGTATAGAGGGCCCCCTGATGAACATTCAGTACTTC. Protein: CASSIEGPLMNIQYF.

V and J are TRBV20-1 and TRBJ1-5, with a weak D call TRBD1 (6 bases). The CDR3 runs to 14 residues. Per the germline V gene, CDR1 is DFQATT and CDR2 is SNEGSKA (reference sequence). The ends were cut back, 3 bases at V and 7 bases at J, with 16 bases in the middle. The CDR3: CSASYYRARQPQHF. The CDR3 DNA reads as TGCAGTGCTAGTTATTACAGGGCACGGCAGCCCCAGCATTTT.

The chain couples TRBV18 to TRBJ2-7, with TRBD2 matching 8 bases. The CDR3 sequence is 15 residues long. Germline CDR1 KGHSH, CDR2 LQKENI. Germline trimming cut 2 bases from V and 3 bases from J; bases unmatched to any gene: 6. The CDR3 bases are TGTGCCAGCTCACCAACGGCGGGGGGAGGCTACGAGCAGTACTTC. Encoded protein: CASSPTAGGGYEQYF.

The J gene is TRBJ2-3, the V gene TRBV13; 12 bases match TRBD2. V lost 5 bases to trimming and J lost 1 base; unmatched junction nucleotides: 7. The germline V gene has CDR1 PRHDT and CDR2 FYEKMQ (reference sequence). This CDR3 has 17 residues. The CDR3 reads CASSEGLAGARTDTQYF. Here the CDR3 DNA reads TGTGCCAGCAGCGAGGGACTAGCGGGCGCCCGCACAGATACGCAGTATTTT.

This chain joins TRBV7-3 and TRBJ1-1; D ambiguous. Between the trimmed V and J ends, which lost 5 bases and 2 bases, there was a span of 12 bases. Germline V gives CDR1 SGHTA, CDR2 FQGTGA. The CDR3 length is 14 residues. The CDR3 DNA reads TGTGCCAGCAGCCCCGCCGGACTTAACACTGAAGCTTTCTTT. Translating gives CASSPAGLNTEAFF. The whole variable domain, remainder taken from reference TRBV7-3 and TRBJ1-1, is GAGVSQTPSNKVTEKGKYVELRCDPISGHTALYWYRQSLGQGPEFLIYFQGTGAADDSGLPNDRFFAVRPEGSVSTLKIQRTERGDSAVYLCASSPAGLNTEAFFGQGTRLTVV.

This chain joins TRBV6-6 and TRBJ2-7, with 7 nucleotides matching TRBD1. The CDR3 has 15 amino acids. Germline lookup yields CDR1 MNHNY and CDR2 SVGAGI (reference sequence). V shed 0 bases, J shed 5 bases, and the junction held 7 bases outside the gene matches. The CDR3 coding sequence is TGTGCCAGCAGTTACTCAGAGGGGGCGGAAAACGAGCAGTACTTC. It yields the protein CASSYSEGAENEQYF.

Here the CDR3 reads CASSESVTYSNQPQHF. CDR3 DNA: TGTGCCAGCAGTGAATCCGTGACTTATAGCAATCAGCCCCAGCATTTT. The rearrangement links TRBV2 to TRBJ1-5; D uncertain. V gave up 2 bases and J gave up 0 bases, with 11 bases separating them. The CDR3 has 16 residues. Germline V gives CDR1 SNHLY, CDR2 FYNNEI.

In DNA form, the CDR3 reads TGTGCCAGTAGGTCGGGAAACCGGGCAGGGGGCTCCTACGAGCAGTACTTC. The encoded protein is CASRSGNRAGGSYEQYF. The chain links TRBV19 to TRBJ2-7; 7 bases match TRBD1. Unmatched junction bases numbered 14, after V lost 6 bases and J lost 0 bases. The CDR3 is made up of 17 amino acids. The V gene's germline CDR1 is LNHDA and CDR2 SQIVND (reference sequence). The variable domain in full, completed from reference TRBV19 and TRBJ2-7, reads DGGITQSPKYLFRKEGQNVTLSCEQNLNHDAMYWYRQDPGQGLRLIYYSQIVNDFQKGDIAEGYSVSREKKESFPLTVTSAQKNPTAFYLCASRSGNRAGGSYEQYFGPGTRLTVT.

This CDR3 is CASSSGSGGTQYF. The DNA of the CDR3 is TGTGCCAGCAGCTCTGGGTCGGGGGGGACCCAGTACTTC. The rearrangement links TRBV7-3 to TRBJ2-5; TRBD2 agrees at 7 bases. The CDR3 loop spans 13 amino acids. V lost 4 bases, J lost 7 bases, and 6 bases stayed unmatched. The V gene's germline CDR1 is SGHTA and CDR2 FQGTGA.

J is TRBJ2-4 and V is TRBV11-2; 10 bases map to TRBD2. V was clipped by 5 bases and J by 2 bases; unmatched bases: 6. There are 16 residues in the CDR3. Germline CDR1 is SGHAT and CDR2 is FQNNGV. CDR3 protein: CASSPGTSETKNIQYF. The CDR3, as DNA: TGTGCCAGCAGCCCTGGGACTAGCGAAACCAAAAACATTCAGTACTTC.